This T cell receptor (beta chain) is from a study of blood T cell repertoires in COVID-19 (dated by TCRdb to about 2020). About the full investigation: The collaborator samples originated in the United States, Italy and Spain and spanned the acute and convalescent phases of COVID-19. The material from the prospective study consisted of cDNA or gDNA derived from T cells, B-cell-depleted T cells, or PBMCs. Subjects who had been exposed to COVID-19, were actively infected with it, or had recovered from it provided the deeply sampled blood TCRbeta repertoires that made up the dataset. The repertoires were released in a freely available public database intended as a resource for research on the immune response to SARS-CoV-2. The samples were drawn from the first 160 participants of the ongoing ImmuneRACE study and from 1,254 subjects provided by 6 global collaborators. Nearly every sample came with metadata listing a de-identified subject ID, COVID-19 status, age in years and sex. Where available, HLA class I and class II types were obtained from metadata supplied by the sample provider rather than from assay-based typing. Results and caveats for the whole study, not just this receptor: The amount of clinical and demographic metadata varied by source and participant and was provided uncurated.

The CDR3 has 15 amino acids, counting the end cysteine and phenylalanine. Just the 45-base CDR3 DNA is kept, in frame starting at base 1. The germline V gene (reference sequence) specifies SGHAT as CDR1 and FQDESV as CDR2. The V end gives up 4 bases and the J end 2 bases, leaving 4 bases in the junction not matched to a gene. TCRbeta CDR3 regions were amplified from genomic DNA by means of the immunoSEQ Assay, a bias-controlled multiplex PCR. Per the source publication's procedure: The number of nucleated cells in each sample was estimated by amplification of reference gene primers within the assay. Sequence reads were collapsed and filtered to measure the absolute abundance of every unique TCRbeta CDR3 rearrangement. For each sample, productive Simpson clonality was calculated as the square root of Simpson's diversity index over productive rearrangements. Imported from immuneACCESS, the table was reduced by TCRdb to in-frame sequences with V and J called. These copies leave out some clones; in studies compared against another copy, an unresolved V gene accounts for under half, and the cause of the remainder is not known. The DNA was the basis for D and trimming; V, J and clone size are from that table. The sample records about 47,000 clones, just under 70% of which are singletons. 6.2% of the sample is held by the ten biggest clonotypes.

This clone was counted a few times. Its antigen remains undetermined. No base-level quality is on record; no much larger clone is a single base apart. Each collaborating institution followed its own protocols to collect whole blood in K2EDTA tubes. For TCRbeta analysis, collaborators shipped samples in one of three forms: frozen whole blood, isolated PBMCs, or DNA extracted from either of those sample types. This TCR was sampled from a man of 80 years or more with acute or convalescent COVID-19. The specimen sequenced was peripheral blood. This chain joins TRBV11-1 to TRBJ2-3; the central 9 bases match TRBD2. The CDR3 is CASSYRLADTDTQYF. The DNA sequence is given as TGTGCCAGCAGCTATCGACTAGCGGACACAGATACGCAGTATTTT.